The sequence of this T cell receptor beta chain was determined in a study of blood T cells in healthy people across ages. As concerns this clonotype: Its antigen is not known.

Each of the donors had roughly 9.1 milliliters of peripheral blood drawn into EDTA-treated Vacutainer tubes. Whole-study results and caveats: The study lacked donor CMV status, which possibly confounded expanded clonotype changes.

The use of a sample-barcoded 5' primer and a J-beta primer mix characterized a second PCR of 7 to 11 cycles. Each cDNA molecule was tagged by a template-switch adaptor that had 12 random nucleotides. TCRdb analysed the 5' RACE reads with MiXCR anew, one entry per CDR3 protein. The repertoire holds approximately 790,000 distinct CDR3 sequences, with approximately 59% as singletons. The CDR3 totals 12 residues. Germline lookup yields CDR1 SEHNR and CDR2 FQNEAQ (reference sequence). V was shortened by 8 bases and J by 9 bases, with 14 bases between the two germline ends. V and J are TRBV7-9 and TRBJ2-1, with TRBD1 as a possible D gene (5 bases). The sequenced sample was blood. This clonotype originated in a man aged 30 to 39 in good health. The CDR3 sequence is CASGDSHGEQFF. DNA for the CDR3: TGTGCCAGCGGTGACAGTCATGGTGAGCAGTTCTTC.